These 28 T cell receptor beta chains came from one sample sequenced in a study of blood T cell repertoires in COVID-19. Assay: immunoSEQ multiplex PCR; the TCRdb copy retains only in-frame clones and omits some. The table shows around 140,000 clones, with 88% occurring only once. Input material: peripheral blood. These receptors were taken from a man in his sixties or seventies with active COVID-19.

The V and J genes are TRBV7-2 and TRBJ2-2, with D tentatively TRBD2 (6 bases). From germline, CDR1 is SGHTA and CDR2 FQGNSA. V dropped 5 bases and J dropped 1 base, with 11 bases sitting between them. The CDR3 covers 15 residues. Here the CDR3 DNA reads TGTGCCAGCAGCCACCTTAGCGGGAACACCGGGGAGCTGTTTTTT. Translation: CASSHLSGNTGELFF.

V gene TRBV7-3 combines with J gene TRBJ2-3, with TRBD2 matching over 14 bases. The CDR3 sequence is 18 residues long. V shed 2 bases and J 0 bases; nucleotides not matched to a gene: 4. Germline loops: CDR1 SGHTA, CDR2 FQGTGA. Here the CDR3 DNA reads TGTGCCAGCAGCTTAGGGACTAGCGGGAGTTTGAGCACAGATACGCAGTATTTT. Translating gives CASSLGTSGSLSTDTQYF.

The chain uses TRBV19 and TRBJ1-1; D not resolved. CDR1 and CDR2 (germline): LNHDA, SQIVND (reference sequence). V gave up 1 base and J gave up 1 base, with 7 bases separating them. This CDR3 has 14 amino acids. The CDR3 spells CASSIVSGNTEAFF. The CDR3 DNA reads TGTGCCAGTAGTATAGTGAGCGGGAACACTGAAGCTTTCTTT.

The rearrangement joins TRBV5-5 to TRBJ1-4; possible D gene TRBD1, 6 bases. V was shortened by 4 bases and J by 6 bases, with 25 bases between the two germline ends. Germline V gives CDR1 SGHKS, CDR2 YYEKEE (reference sequence). The CDR3 runs 18 residues. CDR3 in amino acids: CASSRSNNVGTMDEKLFF. CDR3 in DNA: TGTGCCAGCAGCCGAAGCAATAACGTAGGGACAATGGATGAAAAACTGTTTTTT.

The V gene is TRBV10-1, the J gene TRBJ1-3, with a weak D call TRBD1 (5 bases). The CDR3 loop spans 13 amino acids. With 4 bases removed from V and 3 bases from J, the gap between germline ends came to 7 bases. CDR1 and CDR2 from the germline V gene are WNHNN and SYGVQD (reference sequence). The DNA for the CDR3 is TGCGCCAGCAGTGCCGGACATGGAAACACCATATATTTT. Protein product: CASSAGHGNTIYF.

The chain recombines TRBV7-9 with TRBJ1-1; TRBD1 is a possible D gene (6 bases). The CDR3 length is 14 residues. V lost 4 bases to trimming and J lost 3 bases, with 12 bases between them. In germline, CDR1 is SEHNR, CDR2 FQNEAQ (reference sequence). The CDR3 nucleotides read TGTGCCAGCAGCTCTCAGGGGTCCGACACTGAAGCTTTCTTT. This gives the protein CASSSQGSDTEAFF.

This clone was detected only once. The J gene is TRBJ2-2, the V gene TRBV2, with D perhaps TRBD2 (5 bases). Germline V gives CDR1 SNHLY, CDR2 FYNNEI. V lost 1 base, J lost 5 bases, and 11 bases lay in between. This CDR3 is 15 amino acids long. CDR3 protein: CASSEVEGITGELFF. The CDR3 DNA reads as TGTGCCAGCAGTGAAGTAGAGGGTATTACCGGGGAGCTGTTTTTT.

This chain's CDR3 is CASSRDRQTDTQYF. The CDR3 DNA is TGTGCCAGCAGCCGAGACCGACAGACAGATACGCAGTATTTT. The V and J genes are TRBV7-3 and TRBJ2-3, with D possibly TRBD1 on 5 matching bases. CDR1 and CDR2 from the germline V gene are SGHTA and FQGTGA. The CDR3 totals 14 residues. V lost 5 bases and J lost 3, with 12 bases in between.

In nucleotides, the CDR3 is TGTGCCACCAGTGACCGCGGGAGTTCGGAGACCCAGTACTTC. It is translated as CATSDRGSSETQYF. The chain is built from TRBV24-1 and TRBJ2-5, with 7 bases lining up with TRBD2. The germline V gene has CDR1 KGHDR and CDR2 SFDVKD. The CDR3 has 14 residues. The junction had 6 bases not matched to a gene; V was cut back by 4 bases and J by 5 bases.

The V gene is TRBV14, the J gene TRBJ1-1; TRBD1 agrees at 9 bases. Trimming cost V 4 bases and J 0 bases; bases outside gene matches: 9. Germline lookup yields CDR1 SGHDN and CDR2 FVKESK. CDR3 length: 17 residues. The CDR3 is CASSRPGQGVLNTEAFF. The DNA of the CDR3 is TGTGCCAGCAGCCGGCCGGGACAGGGTGTTTTGAACACTGAAGCTTTCTTT.

DNA of the CDR3: TGCGCCAGCAGCGCTGACAGGGTCGAGACCCAGTACTTC. It yields the protein CASSADRVETQYF. The gene calls are TRBV5-1 and TRBJ2-5; 7 bases align to TRBD1. V lost 4 bases and J lost 5; bases outside the gene matches: 5. The CDR3 has 13 amino acids. Germline assignment: CDR1 SGHRS and CDR2 YFSETQ.

The chain employs TRBV18 and TRBJ1-4; 7 bases align to TRBD1. With 3 bases clipped from V and 8 bases from J, the junction kept 12 bases outside the gene matches. The CDR3 contains 16 residues. CDR1 is KGHSH, CDR2 LQKENI, per germline. CDR3 sequence: CASSPSTGVPVEKLFF. DNA of the CDR3: TGTGCCAGCTCACCGAGCACAGGGGTCCCAGTAGAAAAACTGTTTTTT.

The chain carries TRBV7-2 and TRBJ1-5; D is possibly TRBD1 (6 bases). This CDR3 comprises 17 residues. Germline CDR1 SGHTA, CDR2 FQGNSA. Trimming pared 1 base from V and 0 bases from J, leaving 13 bases between. The DNA of the CDR3 is TGTGCCAGCAGCTTAGAGGACAGATTTTATAGCAATCAGCCCCAGCATTTT. Protein: CASSLEDRFYSNQPQHF.

The gene calls are TRBV5-1 and TRBJ2-1, with 8 bases aligning to TRBD2. After removal of 1 base from V and 7 bases from J, the junction contained 10 bases not matched to a gene. This CDR3 spans 16 amino acids. Germline V gene sequence: CDR1 SGHRS, CDR2 YFSETQ. The CDR3 region is CASSLLDGRAGNEQFF. As DNA, the CDR3 is TGCGCCAGCAGCTTGCTAGACGGGAGGGCCGGGAATGAGCAGTTCTTC.

The rearrangement joins TRBV6-5 to TRBJ2-7, with 10 bases aligning to TRBD2. Trimming at V came to 0 bases and at J to 2 bases, leaving 4 bases not matched to a gene. CDR1 and CDR2 (germline): MNHEY, SVGAGI. The CDR3 is 16 amino acids. Written as DNA, the CDR3 is TGTGCCAGCAGTTACTCGCGGCTAGCGGGAGCCTACGAGCAGTACTTC. Protein: CASSYSRLAGAYEQYF.

The chain links TRBV6-4 to TRBJ2-3; no firm D call. In germline, CDR1 is MRHNA, CDR2 SNTAGT. The CDR3 is made up of 14 amino acids. The V end lost 5 bases, the J end lost 1 base, and 10 bases lay between the germline ends. The CDR3, as DNA: TGTGCCAGCAGTCTTACTGGAGGCACAGATACGCAGTATTTT. Protein: CASSLTGGTDTQYF.

The rearrangement joins TRBV28 to TRBJ2-7; 11 bases fit TRBD2. Germline CDR1 is MDHEN and CDR2 is SYDVKM. The CDR3 contains 15 residues. V dropped 5 bases and J dropped 3; count of bases not matched to a gene: 6. This CDR3 is CASSTTGTSGYEQYF. CDR3 coding DNA: TGTGCCAGCAGTACTACCGGGACTAGCGGCTACGAGCAGTACTTC.

The CDR3 here is CATSDPGGARTHEQFF. The CDR3 DNA sequence: TGTGCCACCAGTGATCCTGGTGGGGCCCGAACCCATGAGCAGTTCTTC. The chain joins TRBV24-1 to TRBJ2-1; the D gene is possibly TRBD1 (5 bases). Germline V CDR1 and CDR2: KGHDR, SFDVKD. The CDR3 has 16 residues. V lost 3 bases, J lost 8 bases, and 19 bases lay in between.

V and J are TRBV11-3 and TRBJ1-3; D might be TRBD1 (6 bases). The CDR3 sequence is 15 residues long. Germline CDR1 is SGHNT and CDR2 is YENEEA. V lost 4 bases and J 0 bases, leaving 10 bases between the germline ends. This chain's CDR3 is CASSSQGLSGNTIYF. CDR3 sequence (DNA): TGTGCCAGCAGCTCACAGGGCCTCTCTGGAAACACCATATATTTT.

This clone was counted a few times. The chain uses TRBV5-1 and TRBJ2-1, with 9 nucleotides matching TRBD2. Germline V gives CDR1 SGHRS, CDR2 YFSETQ. This CDR3 has 15 residues. J lost 9 bases, V lost 7 bases, and 14 bases had no gene match. In nucleotides, the CDR3 is TGCGCCAGCCGAAAAGAGGCGGGAGGGCCCGGTGAGCAGTTCTTC. Translated, it gives CASRKEAGGPGEQFF. Full variable domain (remainder filled in from reference TRBV5-1 and TRBJ2-1): KAGVTQTPRYLIKTRGQQVTLSCSPISGHRSVSWYQQTPGQGLQFLFEYFSETQRNKGNFPGRFSGRQFSNSRSEMNVSTLELGDSALYLCASRKEAGGPGEQFFGPGTRLTVL.

V is TRBV11-2 and J is TRBJ2-2; 9 bases agree with TRBD2. Per germline, CDR1 SGHAT and CDR2 FQNNGV. After removal of 1 base from V and 5 bases from J, the junction contained 8 bases not matched to a gene. CDR3 length: 17 amino acids. The CDR3 DNA sequence: TGTGCCAGCAGCTTAGGGGTGCGGGAGGGCCGGACCGGGGAGCTGTTTTTT. Its translation: CASSLGVREGRTGELFF. The full variable domain, with the rest looked up from reference TRBV11-2 and TRBJ2-2, is EAGVAQSPRYKIIEKRQSVAFWCNPISGHATLYWYQQILGQGPKLLIQFQNNGVVDDSQLPKDRFSAERLKGVDSTLKIQPAKLEDSAVYLCASSLGVREGRTGELFFGEGSRLTVL.

This clone appeared a few times. The chain joins TRBV2 to TRBJ1-5; the match to TRBD1 covers 8 bases. Trimming removed 6 bases from V and 6 bases from J; junction bases left unmatched: 10. This CDR3 has 15 residues. Germline assignment: CDR1 SNHLY and CDR2 FYNNEI. This CDR3 reads CASRPGQAGGQPQHF. Here the CDR3 DNA reads TGTGCCAGCAGACCGGGACAGGCAGGGGGTCAGCCCCAGCATTTT.

A single count supports this clone. The chain carries TRBV12-3 or TRBV12-4 and TRBJ2-3; no clear D. The CDR3 extends over 13 amino acids. Trimming stripped 5 bases from V and 4 bases from J, with 10 bases between. CDR3 in amino acids: CASSPSGADTQYF. DNA for the CDR3: TGTGCCAGCAGTCCATCCGGTGCAGATACGCAGTATTTT.

This sequence joins TRBV9 and TRBJ2-7, with TRBD2 matching over 11 bases. The CDR3 is made up of 17 amino acids. The ends lost 3 bases at V and 5 bases at J; junction bases unmatched: 13. Germline V gives CDR1 SGDLS, CDR2 YYNGEE. The CDR3 DNA reads as TGTGCCAGCAGCGCCTCCGGGACTAGCGGCCCCGGCGACGAGCAGTACTTC. This translates into CASSASGTSGPGDEQYF. The full variable domain, with the rest looked up from reference TRBV9 and TRBJ2-7, is DSGVTQTPKHLITATGQRVTLRCSPRSGDLSVYWYQQSLDQGLQFLIQYYNGEERAKGNILERFSAQQFPDLHSELNLSSLELGDSALYFCASSASGTSGPGDEQYFGPGTRLTVT.

This clone came up once. CDR3 DNA: TGTGCCAGTAGTGCAGGACAGGGCCCCTACGAGCAGTACTTC. Its translation: CASSAGQGPYEQYF. The V gene is TRBV19, the J gene TRBJ2-7, with TRBD1 matching 8 bases. The V and J ends lost 5 bases and 2 bases, in that order; junction bases with no gene match: 5. From germline, CDR1 is LNHDA and CDR2 SQIVND (reference sequence). The CDR3 has 14 residues.

V gene TRBV7-2 combines with J gene TRBJ2-1; D might be TRBD1 (6 bases). The CDR3 spans 14 residues. Germline CDR1 SGHTA, CDR2 FQGNSA. Trimming cost V 1 base and J 11 bases, with 15 bases left between them. The CDR3 sequence: CASSLVGQGGKQFF. CDR3 in DNA: TGTGCCAGCAGCTTAGTGGGACAAGGCGGAAAGCAGTTCTTC.

The CDR3 spells CASSLSLGGTSNQPQHF. The CDR3 coding sequence is TGTGCCAGCAGCTTAAGTTTGGGAGGTACTAGCAATCAGCCCCAGCATTTT. This chain links TRBV7-9 with TRBJ1-5; no reliable D call. Trimming pared 2 bases from V and 0 bases from J, leaving 14 bases between. The CDR3 contains 17 residues. The germline CDR1 and CDR2 sequences are SEHNR and FQNEAQ (reference sequence). Combining the CDR3 with reference TRBV7-9 and TRBJ1-5 gives the whole variable domain DTGVSQNPRHKITKRGQNVTFRCDPISEHNRLYWYRQTLGQGPEFLTYFQNEAQLEKSRLLSDRFSAERPKGSFSTLEIQRTEQGDSAMYLCASSLSLGGTSNQPQHFGDGTRLSIL.

The CDR3 coding sequence is TGTGCCAGCAGGCCAAGAATACCGAGGGAGCAGTTCTTC. Translated, it gives CASRPRIPREQFF. The chain has TRBV14 and TRBJ2-1, with D unresolved. V lost 6 bases to trimming and J lost 10 bases, with 16 bases between them. This CDR3 has 13 amino acids. The germline gives CDR1 SGHDN, CDR2 FVKESK.